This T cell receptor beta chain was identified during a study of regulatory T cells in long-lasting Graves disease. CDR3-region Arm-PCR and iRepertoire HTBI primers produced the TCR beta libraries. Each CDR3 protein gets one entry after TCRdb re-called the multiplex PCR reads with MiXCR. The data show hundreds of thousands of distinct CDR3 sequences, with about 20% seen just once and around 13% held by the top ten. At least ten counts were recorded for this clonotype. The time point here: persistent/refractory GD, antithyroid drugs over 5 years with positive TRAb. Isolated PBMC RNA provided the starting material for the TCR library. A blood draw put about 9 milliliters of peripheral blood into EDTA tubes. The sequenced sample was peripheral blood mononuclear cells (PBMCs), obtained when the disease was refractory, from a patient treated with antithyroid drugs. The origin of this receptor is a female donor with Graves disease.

The CDR3 DNA is TGTGCCAGCAGTGAAGTACGGTACGAGCAGTACTTC. Its translation is CASSEVRYEQYF. The chain carries TRBV2 and TRBJ2-7; the D is unclear. Per the germline V gene, CDR1 is SNHLY and CDR2 is FYNNEI. Deletions cut 1 base from V and 4 bases from J, with 5 bases between. CDR3 size: 12 residues.